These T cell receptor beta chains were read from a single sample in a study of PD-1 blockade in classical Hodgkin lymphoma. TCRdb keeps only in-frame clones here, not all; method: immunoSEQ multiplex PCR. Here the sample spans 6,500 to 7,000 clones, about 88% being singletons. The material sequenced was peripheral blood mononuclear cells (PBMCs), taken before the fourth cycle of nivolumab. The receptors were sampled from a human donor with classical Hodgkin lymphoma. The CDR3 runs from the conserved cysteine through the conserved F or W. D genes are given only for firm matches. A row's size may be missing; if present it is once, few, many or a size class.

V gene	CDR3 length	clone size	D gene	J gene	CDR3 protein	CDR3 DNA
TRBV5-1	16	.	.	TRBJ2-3	CASSRVYAVRADTQYF	TGCGCCAGCAGCCGTGTATACGCCGTAAGGGCAGATACGCAGTATTTT
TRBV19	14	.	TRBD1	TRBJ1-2	CASSWDRLAYGYTF	TGTGCCAGTAGTTGGGACAGGCTTGCCTATGGCTACACCTTC
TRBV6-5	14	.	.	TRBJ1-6	CASSYSSARSPLHF	TGTGCCAGCAGTTACAGCTCGGCTAGATCACCCCTCCACTTT
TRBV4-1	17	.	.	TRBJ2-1	CASSQASHTPTYNEQFF	TGCGCCAGCAGCCAAGCGAGTCACACACCTACCTACAATGAGCAGTTCTTC
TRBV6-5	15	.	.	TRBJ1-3	CASSYSGNSGNTIYF	TGTGCCAGCAGTTACTCAGGCAACTCTGGAAACACCATATATTTT
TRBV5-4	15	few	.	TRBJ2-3	CASSLDSGATDTQYF	TGTGCCAGCAGCCTGGATTCAGGGGCTACAGATACGCAGTATTTT
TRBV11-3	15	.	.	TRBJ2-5	CASSLEGARQETQYF	TGTGCCAGCAGCTTAGAAGGGGCACGCCAAGAGACCCAGTACTTC
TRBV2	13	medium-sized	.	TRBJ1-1	CASRVYMNTEAFF	TGTGCCAGCAGGGTGTACATGAACACTGAAGCTTTCTTT
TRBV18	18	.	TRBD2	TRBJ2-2	CASSPLSLAGVDTGELFF	TGTGCCAGCTCACCACTCTCACTAGCGGGAGTTGACACCGGGGAGCTGTTTTTT
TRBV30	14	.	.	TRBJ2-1	CAWSPKSSYNEQFF	TGTGCCTGGAGTCCCAAAAGCTCCTACAATGAGCAGTTCTTC
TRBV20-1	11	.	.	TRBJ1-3	CSAEKFNTIYF	TGCAGTGCGGAAAAGTTTAACACCATATATTTT
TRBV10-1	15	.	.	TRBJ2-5	CASPTGTGPQETQYF	TGCGCCAGTCCCACCGGGACGGGACCCCAAGAGACCCAGTACTTC
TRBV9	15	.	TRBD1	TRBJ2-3	CASTVGQGARNTQYF	TGTGCCAGCACCGTAGGACAGGGGGCGCGAAATACGCAGTATTTT
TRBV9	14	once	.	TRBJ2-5	CASSVEGQPWSQYF	TGTGCCAGCAGCGTAGAGGGCCAGCCGTGGAGCCAGTACTTC
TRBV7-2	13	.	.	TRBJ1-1	CASRYDSYTEAFF	TGTGCCAGCAGGTACGACAGCTACACTGAAGCTTTCTTT
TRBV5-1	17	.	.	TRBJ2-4	CASSLVGGFTSKNIQYF	TGCGCCAGCAGCTTGGTGGGCGGCTTTACGTCCAAAAACATTCAGTACTTC
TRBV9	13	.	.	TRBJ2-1	CASSVATQDEQFF	TGTGCCAGCAGCGTAGCTACCCAGGATGAGCAGTTCTTC
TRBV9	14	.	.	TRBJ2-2	CASSPVGVSGELFF	TGTGCCAGCAGCCCAGTCGGGGTATCCGGGGAGCTGTTTTTT
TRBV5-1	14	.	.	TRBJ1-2	CASSPNGQTYGYTF	TGCGCCAGCAGCCCGAACGGACAGACGTATGGCTACACCTTC
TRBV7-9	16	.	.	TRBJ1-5	CASSFSSGGTHQPQHF	TGTGCCAGCAGCTTTTCAAGTGGAGGGACACATCAGCCCCAGCATTTT
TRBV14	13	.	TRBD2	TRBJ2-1	CASRTSGTSEQFF	TGTGCCAGCAGGACTAGCGGGACATCTGAGCAGTTCTTC
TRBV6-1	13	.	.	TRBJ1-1	CASSESLNTEAFF	TGTGCCAGCAGTGAAAGCCTGAACACTGAAGCTTTCTTT
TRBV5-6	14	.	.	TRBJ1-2	CASSLSGFYYGYTF	TGTGCCAGCAGCCTATCAGGGTTTTACTATGGCTACACCTTC
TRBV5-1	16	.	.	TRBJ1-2	CASRGGVQRTNYGYTF	TGCGCCAGCCGCGGTGGTGTCCAGCGAACTAACTATGGCTACACCTTC
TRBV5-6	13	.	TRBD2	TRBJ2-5	CASSSGREETQYF	TGTGCCAGCAGCAGCGGGAGGGAGGAGACCCAGTACTTC
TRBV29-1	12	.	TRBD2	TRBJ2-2	CSGTSGTGELFF	TGCAGCGGGACTAGCGGGACCGGGGAGCTGTTTTTT
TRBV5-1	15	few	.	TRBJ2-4	CASSLTPLAKNIQYF	TGCGCCAGCAGCTTAACCCCTCTAGCCAAAAACATTCAGTACTTC
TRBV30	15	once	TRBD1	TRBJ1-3	CAWNRGTNLGNTIYF	TGTGCCTGGAACAGGGGGACAAACTTGGGAAACACCATATATTTT
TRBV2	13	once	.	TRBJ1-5	CASRREGGQPQHF	TGTGCCAGCAGGCGGGAAGGTGGGCAGCCCCAGCATTTT
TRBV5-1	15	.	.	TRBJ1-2	CASSLGDTFNYGYTF	TGCGCCAGCAGCTTGGGGGACACCTTTAACTATGGCTACACCTTC
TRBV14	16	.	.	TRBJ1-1	CASSQGRVWVNTEAFF	TGTGCCAGCAGCCAAGGACGGGTTTGGGTGAACACTGAAGCTTTCTTT
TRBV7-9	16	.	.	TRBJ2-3	CASSLGGERATDTQYF	TGTGCCAGCAGCTTAGGAGGGGAGCGGGCCACAGATACGCAGTATTTT
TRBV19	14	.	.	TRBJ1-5	CASRGMGTVQPQHF	TGTGCCAGTAGGGGGATGGGGACGGTCCAGCCCCAGCATTTT
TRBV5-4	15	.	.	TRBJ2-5	CASSLRMGGGETQYF	TGTGCCAGCAGCTTGAGAATGGGGGGAGGAGAGACCCAGTACTTC
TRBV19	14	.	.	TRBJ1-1	CASSYDGSNTEAFF	TGTGCCAGTAGTTATGACGGATCGAACACTGAAGCTTTCTTT
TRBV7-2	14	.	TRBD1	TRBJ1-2	CASSFRDRGYGYTF	TGTGCCAGCAGCTTTCGAGACAGGGGCTATGGCTACACCTTC
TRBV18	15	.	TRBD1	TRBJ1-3	CASSSGQGGRNTIYF	TGTGCCAGCTCATCAGGACAGGGAGGGCGAAACACCATATATTTT
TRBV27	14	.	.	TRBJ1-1	CASSLYRGVTEAFF	TGTGCCAGCAGTTTATATAGGGGTGTCACTGAAGCTTTCTTT
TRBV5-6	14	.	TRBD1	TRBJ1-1	CASSPGTGGTEAFF	TGTGCCAGCAGCCCTGGGACAGGGGGAACTGAAGCTTTCTTT
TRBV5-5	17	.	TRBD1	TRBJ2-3	CASSRTPGTGSTDTQYF	TGTGCCAGCAGCCGGACGCCCGGGACAGGGAGCACAGATACGCAGTATTTT
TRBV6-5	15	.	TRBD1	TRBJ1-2	CASSYNRGINYGYTF	TGTGCCAGCAGTTACAACAGGGGAATTAACTATGGCTACACCTTC
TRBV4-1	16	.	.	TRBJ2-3	CASSPRRGSGADTQYF	TGCGCCAGCAGCCCTCGGAGGGGGTCCGGGGCAGATACGCAGTATTTT
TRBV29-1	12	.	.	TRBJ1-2	CSVGSLSYGYTF	TGCAGCGTTGGGAGCTTAAGCTATGGCTACACCTTC
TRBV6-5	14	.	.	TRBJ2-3	CASSDSSDTDTQYF	TGTGCCAGCAGTGACAGTTCTGACACAGATACGCAGTATTTT
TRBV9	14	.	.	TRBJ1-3	CASTPGGSGNTIYF	TGTGCCAGCACGCCGGGGGGTTCTGGAAACACCATATATTTT
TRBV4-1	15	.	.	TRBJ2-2	CASSKVKDVTGELFF	TGCGCCAGCAGCAAAGTGAAGGACGTCACCGGGGAGCTGTTTTTT
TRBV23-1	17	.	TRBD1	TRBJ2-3	CASSQSDHRGFSDTQYF	TGCGCCAGCAGTCAATCCGACCACAGGGGGTTCAGTGATACGCAGTATTTT
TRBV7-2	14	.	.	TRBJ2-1	CASSLVGTYNEQFF	TGTGCCAGCAGCTTAGTGGGGACCTACAATGAGCAGTTCTTC
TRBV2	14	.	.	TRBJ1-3	CATQRTFSGNTIYF	TGTGCCACACAGAGGACGTTCTCTGGAAACACCATATATTTT
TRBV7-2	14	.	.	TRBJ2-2	CASSLVSLTGELFF	TGTGCCAGCAGCTTAGTGAGTCTCACCGGGGAGCTGTTTTTT
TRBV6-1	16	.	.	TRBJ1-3	CASSARPGGSGNTIYF	TGTGCCAGCAGTGCTCGTCCCGGGGGTTCTGGAAACACCATATATTTT
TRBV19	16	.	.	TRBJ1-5	CASSIVPLYGNQPQHF	TGTGCCAGTAGTATAGTCCCATTATACGGCAATCAGCCCCAGCATTTT